Here is one T cell receptor beta chain with its context. The sample is drawn from a study of blood T cells in healthy people across ages. The CDR3 has 13 residues. Germline V gene data show CDR1 as MNHEY and CDR2 as SVGEGT. With 8 bases clipped from V and 3 bases from J, the junction kept 3 bases outside the gene matches. A second PCR, run for roughly 7 to 11 cycles, used a sample-barcoded 5' primer plus a J-beta primer mix. One entry per CDR3 protein results from TCRdb running MiXCR on the 5' RACE reads. This table holds about 800,000 distinct CDR3 sequences, just under 25% found once. The same sample was also used in a study of T cells of mothers and their children.

V gene TRBV6-2 or TRBV6-3 combines with J gene TRBJ2-1, with 8 bases lining up with TRBD2. Material: blood. This receptor was taken from a boy between 10 and 17 years old in good health. The DNA of the CDR3 is TGTGCCAGCGGAGGGACTAGCTACAATGAGCAGTTCTTC. Protein: CASGGTSYNEQFF.